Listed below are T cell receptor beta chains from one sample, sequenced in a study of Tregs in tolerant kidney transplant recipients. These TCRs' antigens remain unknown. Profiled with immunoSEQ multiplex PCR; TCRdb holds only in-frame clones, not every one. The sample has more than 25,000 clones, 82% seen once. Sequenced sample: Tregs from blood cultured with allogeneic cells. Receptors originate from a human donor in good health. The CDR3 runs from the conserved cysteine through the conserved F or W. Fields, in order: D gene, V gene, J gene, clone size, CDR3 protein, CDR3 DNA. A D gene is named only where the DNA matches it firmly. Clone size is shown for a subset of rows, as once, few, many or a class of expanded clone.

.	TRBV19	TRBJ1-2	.	CASSIFRVPGYTF	TGTGCCAGTAGTATCTTCCGGGTCCCTGGCTACACCTTC
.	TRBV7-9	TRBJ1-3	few	CASSFGDSGNTIYF	TGTGCCAGCAGCTTTGGGGACTCTGGAAACACCATATATTTT
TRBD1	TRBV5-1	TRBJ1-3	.	CASRPGQGMGNTIYF	TGCGCCAGCAGACCAGGACAGGGAATGGGAAACACCATATATTTT
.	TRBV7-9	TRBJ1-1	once	CASRRLTGSNTEAFF	TGTGCCAGCAGACGACTAACAGGTTCGAACACTGAAGCTTTCTTT
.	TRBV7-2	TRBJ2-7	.	CASSQKPWEQYF	TGTGCCAGCAGCCAGAAACCCTGGGAGCAGTACTTC
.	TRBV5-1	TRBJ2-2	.	CASSGGHSNTGELFF	TGCGCCAGCAGCGGGGGACATTCGAACACCGGGGAGCTGTTTTTT
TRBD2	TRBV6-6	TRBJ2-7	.	CASSSPVAGGDHEQYF	TGTGCCAGCAGTTCTCCGGTAGCGGGAGGGGACCACGAGCAGTACTTC
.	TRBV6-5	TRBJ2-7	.	CASTRGGPYEQYF	TGTGCCAGCACGCGGGGCGGGCCCTACGAGCAGTACTTC
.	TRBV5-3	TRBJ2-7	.	CARSPGIVTDYEQYF	TGTGCCAGAAGCCCCGGTATAGTAACCGATTACGAGCAGTACTTC
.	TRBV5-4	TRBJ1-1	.	CASSFGGRAPTEAFF	TGTGCCAGCAGCTTTGGAGGACGAGCCCCGACTGAAGCTTTCTTT
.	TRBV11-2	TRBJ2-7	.	CASSWGSRISEQYF	TGTGCCAGCAGCTGGGGGTCGCGGATTTCCGAGCAGTACTTC
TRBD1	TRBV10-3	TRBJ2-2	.	CAISVRTGNTGELFF	TGTGCCATCAGTGTGCGGACAGGAAACACCGGGGAGCTGTTTTTT
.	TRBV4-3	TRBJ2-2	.	CASSQQSGAGELFF	TGCGCCAGCAGCCAACAATCGGGGGCCGGGGAGCTGTTTTTT
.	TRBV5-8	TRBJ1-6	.	CASSLERFNSPLHF	TGTGCCAGCAGCTTGGAACGGTTTAATTCACCCCTCCACTTT
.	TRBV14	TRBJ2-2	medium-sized	CASSQDGWRGTNTNTGELFF	TGTGCCAGCAGCCAAGATGGATGGAGGGGAACGAACACAAACACCGGGGAGCTGTTTTTT
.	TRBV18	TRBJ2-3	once	CASSSDTQYF	TGTGCCAGCTCCAGTGATACGCAGTATTTT
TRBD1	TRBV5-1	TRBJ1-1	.	CASSSTGGSFSDTEAFF	TGCGCCAGCAGCTCGACAGGGGGCTCGTTTTCGGACACTGAAGCTTTCTTT
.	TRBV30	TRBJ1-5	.	CAWRTRLDQPQHF	TGTGCCTGGAGGACGCGTTTGGATCAGCCCCAGCATTTT
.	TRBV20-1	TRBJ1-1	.	CSALRVPEAFF	TGCAGTGCTCTCCGGGTCCCCGAAGCTTTCTTT
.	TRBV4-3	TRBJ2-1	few	CASSQARGSNEQFF	TGCGCCAGCAGCCAAGCTAGGGGAAGCAATGAGCAGTTCTTC
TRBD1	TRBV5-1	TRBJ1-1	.	CASKRSTGGNTEAFF	TGCGCCAGCAAACGGTCGACAGGGGGGAACACTGAAGCTTTCTTT
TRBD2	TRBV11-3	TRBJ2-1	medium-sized	CASSLLAVHNEQFF	TGTGCCAGCAGCTTACTAGCGGTTCACAATGAGCAGTTCTTC
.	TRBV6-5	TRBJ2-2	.	CAGSSASWPRGELFF	TGTGCCGGCAGCTCAGCCTCGTGGCCCCGGGGGGAGCTGTTTTTT
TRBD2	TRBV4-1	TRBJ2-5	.	CASRDSGIRGETQYF	TGCGCCAGCAGGGATAGCGGGATTCGGGGAGAGACCCAGTACTTC
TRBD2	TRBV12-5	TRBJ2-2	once	CASGLGLAPGELFF	TGTGCTAGTGGTTTGGGACTAGCCCCCGGGGAGCTGTTTTTT
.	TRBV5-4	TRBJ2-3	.	CASSLDLTDTQYF	TGTGCCAGCAGCTTGGATCTCACAGATACGCAGTATTTT
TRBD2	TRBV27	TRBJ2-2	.	CASSPAPSGGYAGELFF	TGTGCCAGCAGTCCCGCCCCTAGCGGGGGATACGCCGGGGAGCTGTTTTTT
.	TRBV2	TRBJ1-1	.	CASSEGWTEAFF	TGTGCCAGCAGTGAGGGATGGACTGAAGCTTTCTTT
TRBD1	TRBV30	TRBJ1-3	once	CAWSSLGQGGSIYF	TGTGCCTGGAGTAGTCTGGGACAGGGAGGCTCCATATATTTT
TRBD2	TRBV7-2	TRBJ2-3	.	CASGLAGNTDTQYF	TGTGCCAGCGGTTTAGCGGGGAACACAGATACGCAGTATTTT
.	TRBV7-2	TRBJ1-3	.	CASSRPGNTIYF	TGTGCCAGCAGCCGTCCTGGGAACACCATATATTTT
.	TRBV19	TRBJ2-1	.	CASSQTYNEQFF	TGTGCCAGTAGCCAAACCTACAATGAGCAGTTCTTC
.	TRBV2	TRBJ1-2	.	CASRGDTSNYGYTF	TGTGCCAGCAGGGGGGACACTTCTAACTATGGCTACACCTTC
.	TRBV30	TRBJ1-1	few	CAWSIRTVNTEAFF	TGTGCCTGGTCTATCAGGACGGTGAACACTGAAGCTTTCTTT
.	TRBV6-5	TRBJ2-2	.	CASSYSIGPWTGELFF	TGTGCCAGCAGTTACTCGATAGGACCCTGGACAGGGGAGCTGTTTTTT
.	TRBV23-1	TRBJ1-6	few	CASSQSGGTVDIPLHF	TGCGCCAGCAGTCAATCGGGAGGGACCGTCGATATACCCCTCCACTTT
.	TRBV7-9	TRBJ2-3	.	CASSQEGRTDTQYF	TGTGCCAGCAGCCAAGAAGGCAGGACAGATACGCAGTATTTT
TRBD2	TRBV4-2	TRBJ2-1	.	CASSQEGLAGSNEQFF	TGTGCCAGCAGCCAAGAAGGACTAGCGGGCTCCAATGAGCAGTTCTTC
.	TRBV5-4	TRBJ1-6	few	CASSLQGLGFYNSPLHF	TGTGCCAGCAGCTTACAGGGATTGGGGTTCTATAATTCACCCCTCCACTTT
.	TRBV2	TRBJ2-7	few	CASRWESGEQYF	TGTGCCAGCAGGTGGGAATCGGGCGAGCAGTACTTC
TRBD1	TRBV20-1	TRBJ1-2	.	CSAGQGDGYTF	TGCAGTGCCGGACAGGGAGATGGCTACACCTTC
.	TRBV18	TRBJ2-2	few	CASSPLDSGTGELFF	TGTGCCAGCTCACCCCTGGATTCCGGAACCGGGGAGCTGTTTTTT
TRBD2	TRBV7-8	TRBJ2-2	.	CASSLLGGMNTGELFF	TGTGCCAGCAGCTTATTGGGGGGGATGAACACCGGGGAGCTGTTTTTT
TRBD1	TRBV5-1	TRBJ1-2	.	CASSSDRGGYTF	TGCGCCAGCAGCTCGGACAGGGGAGGCTACACCTTC
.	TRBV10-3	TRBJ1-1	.	CAISTTNTEAFF	TGTGCCATCAGTACGACCAACACTGAAGCTTTCTTT
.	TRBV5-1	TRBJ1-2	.	CASSLVSPLAGGYTF	TGCGCCAGCAGCTTGGTGAGTCCCCTTGCGGGCGGCTACACCTTC
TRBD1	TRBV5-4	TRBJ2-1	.	CASSLQGANVNEQFF	TGTGCCAGCAGCTTACAGGGGGCGAATGTCAATGAGCAGTTCTTC
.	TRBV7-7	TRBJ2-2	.	CASSWQGGTGELFF	TGTGCCAGCAGCTGGCAGGGAGGCACCGGGGAGCTGTTTTTT
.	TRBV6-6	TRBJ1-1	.	CASSYPWGDTEAFF	TGTGCCAGCAGTTACCCCTGGGGAGACACTGAAGCTTTCTTT
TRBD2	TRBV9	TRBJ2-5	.	CASSVPPGTSGQETQYF	TGTGCCAGCAGCGTTCCCCCCGGGACTAGCGGCCAAGAGACCCAGTACTTC
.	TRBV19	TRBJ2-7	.	CASSSGPHEQYF	TGTGCCAGTAGTTCCGGACCCCACGAGCAGTACTTC
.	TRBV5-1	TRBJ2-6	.	CASRRQVDTGANVLTF	TGCGCCAGCAGGAGGCAGGTTGATACTGGGGCCAACGTCCTGACTTTC
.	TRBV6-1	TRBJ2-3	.	CASRALVRGADTQYF	TGTGCCAGCCGCGCTCTAGTGCGGGGCGCAGATACGCAGTATTTT
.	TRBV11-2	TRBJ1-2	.	CASSFAASYGYTF	TGTGCCAGCAGCTTCGCCGCCTCCTATGGCTACACCTTC
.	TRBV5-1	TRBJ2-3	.	CASSLGTNTDTQYF	TGCGCCAGCAGCTTGGGGACGAACACAGATACGCAGTATTTT
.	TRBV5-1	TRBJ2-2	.	CASTQQGSGTGELFF	TGCGCCAGCACCCAACAGGGATCCGGGACCGGGGAGCTGTTTTTT
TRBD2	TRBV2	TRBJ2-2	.	CASSLLAGGTGELFF	TGTGCCAGCAGTCTCCTAGCGGGGGGGACCGGGGAGCTGTTTTTT
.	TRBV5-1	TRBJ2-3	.	CASSLAGSGRGGDTQYF	TGCGCCAGCAGCTTGGCCGGGAGCGGACGAGGGGGCGATACGCAGTATTTT
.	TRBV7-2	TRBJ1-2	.	CASSTPPGGPPLGYTF	TGTGCCAGCAGCACCCCTCCCGGGGGCCCTCCCCTTGGCTACACCTTC